These 17 T cell receptor beta chains originate from one sample sequenced in a study of spatial heterogeneity in lung cancer. In TCRdb, the 5' RACE reads were re-called with MiXCR into one record per CDR3 protein. Here the sample spans fewer than 100,000 distinct CDR3 sequences, 15% to 20% being singletons. The time point was: blood at routine non-recurrence follow-up after resection. The sequencing here drew on PBMCs, taken at follow-up. These TCRs come from a male donor with early-stage non-small cell lung cancer.

The chain recombines TRBV28 with TRBJ2-7; D is unclear. From germline, CDR1 is MDHEN and CDR2 SYDVKM. Trimming stripped 6 bases from V and 2 bases from J, with 5 bases between. The length of the CDR3 is 11 residues. CDR3 amino acids: CASSRAYEQYF. The CDR3 DNA reads TGTGCCAGCAGCCGAGCCTACGAGCAGTACTTC.

The rearrangement uses TRBV7-8 and TRBJ2-3; 8 bases are shared with TRBD2. Losses at the gene ends were 2 bases for V and 6 bases for J; bases not matched to a gene: 1. Germline V gene sequence: CDR1 SGHVS, CDR2 FQNEAQ. The CDR3 has 13 residues. CDR3 nucleotide sequence: TGTGCCAGCAGCTTATCTAGCGGGGATACGCAGTATTTT. This sequence encodes CASSLSSGDTQYF.

This clonotype was observed many times. The chain recombines TRBV9 with TRBJ2-7, with 14 bases aligning to TRBD2. Losses at the gene ends were 4 bases for V and 5 bases for J; bases not matched to a gene: 8. Germline lookup yields CDR1 SGDLS and CDR2 YYNGEE. This CDR3 has 16 residues. The CDR3 sequence: CASSLRLAGGSNEQYF. The CDR3 DNA sequence: TGTGCCAGCAGCCTACGACTAGCGGGAGGGTCCAACGAGCAGTACTTC. The full variable domain, in which reference TRBV9 and TRBJ2-7 provide the parts outside the CDR3, is DSGVTQTPKHLITATGQRVTLRCSPRSGDLSVYWYQQSLDQGLQFLIQYYNGEERAKGNILERFSAQQFPDLHSELNLSSLELGDSALYFCASSLRLAGGSNEQYFGPGTRLTVT.

The CDR3, as DNA: TGTGCCAGTAGTACCTTGTTTGCGGGCCGGGACCCCTATAGCAATCAGCCCCAGCATTTT. It translates to CASSTLFAGRDPYSNQPQHF. This chain connects TRBV19 to TRBJ1-5; the D gene is possibly TRBD1 (5 bases). Germline V CDR1 and CDR2: LNHDA, SQIVND (reference sequence). The CDR3 covers 20 residues. With 4 bases removed from V and 0 bases from J, the gap between germline ends came to 25 bases.

The chain employs TRBV27 and TRBJ2-7, with 11 bases fitting TRBD2. V dropped 4 bases and J dropped 2; count of bases not matched to a gene: 13. CDR1 is MNHEY, CDR2 SMNVEV, per germline (reference sequence). The CDR3 totals 18 residues. For the CDR3, the DNA is TGTGCCAGCAGTTCGCTAGCGGGAGGCCTCGGCGTTACCTACGAGCAGTACTTC. It codes for CASSSLAGGLGVTYEQYF.

The V gene is TRBV7-2, the J gene TRBJ1-5; D possibly corresponds to TRBD1 (5 bases). Germline V gene lookup returns CDR1 SGHTA and CDR2 FQGNSA. The germline V and J ends were trimmed by 4 bases and 7 bases, with 11 bases remaining between them. The CDR3 consists of 13 residues. CDR3 coding DNA: TGTGCCAGCAGCTCCCGACAGTGGCAGCCCCAGCATTTT. Translated, it gives CASSSRQWQPQHF.

V is TRBV20-1 and J is TRBJ2-1, with D perhaps matching TRBD2 (6 bases). This CDR3 spans 15 amino acids. V shed 4 bases and J shed 2 bases, with 15 bases lying between them. Per the germline V gene, CDR1 is DFQATT and CDR2 is SNEGSKA (reference sequence). The CDR3 region is CSATWDLNPYNEQFF. CDR3 coding DNA: TGCAGTGCTACCTGGGACTTAAACCCCTACAATGAGCAGTTCTTC.

The genes are TRBV20-1 and TRBJ1-4; D uncertain. The CDR3 loop spans 14 amino acids. Germline V CDR1 and CDR2: DFQATT, SNEGSKA (reference sequence). Trimming removed 0 bases at V and 8 bases at J, with 13 bases between. CDR3 protein: CSARDTAIKEKLFF. DNA of the CDR3: TGCAGTGCTAGAGATACGGCAATTAAGGAAAAACTGTTTTTT.

This chain uses TRBV5-1 with TRBJ2-3; D is possibly TRBD1 (6 bases). Germline loops: CDR1 SGHRS, CDR2 YFSETQ. This CDR3 is 16 amino acids long. V lost 0 bases and J 1 base, leaving 12 bases between the germline ends. Here the CDR3 reads CASSLVSGVGTDTQYF. In nucleotides, the CDR3 is TGCGCCAGCAGCTTGGTATCAGGGGTGGGCACAGATACGCAGTATTTT. The full variable domain, with the rest looked up from reference TRBV5-1 and TRBJ2-3, is KAGVTQTPRYLIKTRGQQVTLSCSPISGHRSVSWYQQTPGQGLQFLFEYFSETQRNKGNFPGRFSGRQFSNSRSEMNVSTLELGDSALYLCASSLVSGVGTDTQYFGPGTRLTVL.

This chain links TRBV20-1 with TRBJ1-2; unclear D gene. The CDR3 has 12 amino acids. V was clipped by 4 bases and J by 6 bases, with 12 bases between them. From germline, CDR1 is DFQATT and CDR2 SNEGSKA (reference sequence). The CDR3, as DNA: TGCAGTGCTATAGCAGGAGGCGATGGCTACACCTTC. Translated: CSAIAGGDGYTF.

This chain joins TRBV7-9 and TRBJ1-2; TRBD1 is a possible D gene (6 bases). CDR3 size: 15 residues. Between the trimmed V and J ends, which lost 5 bases and 6 bases, there was a span of 19 bases. Germline V gene sequence: CDR1 SEHNR, CDR2 FQNEAQ (reference sequence). Written as DNA, the CDR3 is TGTGCCAGCAGCCTGGGGGGCCGCAACCCCCATGGCTACACCTTC. Its protein is CASSLGGRNPHGYTF.

This clonotype was counted a few times. This chain links TRBV4-3 with TRBJ1-1, with D unclear. There are 14 residues in the CDR3. Germline CDR1 is LGHNA and CDR2 is YSLEER. V lost 0 bases and J lost 0, with 5 bases in between. CDR3 amino acids: CASSQEGLNTEAFF. CDR3 sequence (DNA): TGCGCCAGCAGCCAAGAGGGCCTGAACACTGAAGCTTTCTTT.

This chain joins TRBV6-2 or TRBV6-3 and TRBJ2-3, with 7 bases matching TRBD2. The germline CDR1 and CDR2 sequences are MNHEY and SVGEGT. V shed 4 bases, J shed 3 bases, and the junction held 7 bases outside the gene matches. The CDR3 contains 15 residues. In DNA, the CDR3 is TGTGCCAGCAGTTCGACGGGGGGTGCTACAGATACGCAGTATTTT. This encodes CASSSTGGATDTQYF.

The chain uses TRBV2 and TRBJ2-4; no clear D. Germline V lookup: CDR1 SNHLY, CDR2 FYNNEI. V lost 3 bases to trimming and J lost 0 bases, with 3 bases between them. The CDR3 has 13 amino acids. The CDR3 is CASSDLAKNIQYF. Written as DNA, the CDR3 is TGTGCCAGCAGTGACCTAGCCAAAAACATTCAGTACTTC.

The chain has TRBV20-1 and TRBJ1-4; TRBD1 aligns across 9 bases. Germline V CDR1 and CDR2: DFQATT, SNEGSKA (reference sequence). Losses at the gene ends were 3 bases for V and 7 bases for J; bases not matched to a gene: 9. This CDR3 has 15 amino acids. CDR3 residues: CSASNAGTGSEKLFF. The CDR3 DNA reads as TGCAGTGCTAGTAACGCCGGGACAGGGTCTGAAAAACTGTTTTTT.

This clonotype has a single count. The V call is TRBV20-1, the J call TRBJ1-1; a possible D gene is TRBD1 (6 bases). The CDR3 sequence is 17 residues long. CDR1 is DFQATT and CDR2 is SNEGSKA in the germline V gene (reference sequence). V lost 6 bases and J lost 1, with 24 bases in between. CDR3 loop: CSARHPGGGLWNTEAFF. Written as DNA, the CDR3 is TGCAGTGCCAGACACCCCGGCGGGGGGCTCTGGAACACTGAAGCTTTCTTT.

Only a few counts were recorded for this clonotype. The rearrangement uses TRBV7-2 and TRBJ2-7, with 9 nucleotides matching TRBD2. V gave up 5 bases and J gave up 2 bases; unmatched junction bases: 7. The CDR3 runs to 15 residues. In germline, CDR1 is SGHTA, CDR2 FQGNSA. The CDR3 DNA reads as TGTGCCAGCAGCGGAGGGGCTAGCGGGGCCTACGAGCAGTACTTC. It yields the protein CASSGGASGAYEQYF.